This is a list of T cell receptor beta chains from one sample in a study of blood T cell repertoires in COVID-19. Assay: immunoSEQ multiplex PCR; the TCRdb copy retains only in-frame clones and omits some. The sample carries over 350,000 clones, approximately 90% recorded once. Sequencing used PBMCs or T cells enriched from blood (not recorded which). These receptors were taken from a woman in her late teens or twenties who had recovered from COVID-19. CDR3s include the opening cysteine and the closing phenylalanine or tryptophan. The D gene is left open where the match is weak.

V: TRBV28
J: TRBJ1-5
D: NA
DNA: TGTGCCAGCAGTTTAAGGACACGGCAGGGTTTTGTCAGCAATCAGCCCCAGCATTTT
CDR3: CASSLRTRQGFVSNQPQHF

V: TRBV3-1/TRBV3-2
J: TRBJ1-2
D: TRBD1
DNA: TGTGCCAGCAGCCACGGACAGGGCGCCTATGGCTACACCTTC
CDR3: CASSHGQGAYGYTF

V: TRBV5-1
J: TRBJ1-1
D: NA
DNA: TGCGCCAGCAGCCATACAGAAACTGAAGCTTTCTTT
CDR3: CASSHTETEAFF

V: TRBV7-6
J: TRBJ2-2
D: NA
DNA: TGTGCCAGCAGCTTAGGTCCTCGTTATACCGGGGAGCTGTTTTTT
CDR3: CASSLGPRYTGELFF

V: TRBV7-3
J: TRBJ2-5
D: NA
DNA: TGTGCCAGCAGGTACGGGGGAGGAGAAGAGACCCAGTACTTC
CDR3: CASRYGGGEETQYF

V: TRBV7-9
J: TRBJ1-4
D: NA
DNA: TGTGCCAGCAGCCAGATGACAGCCCGTAATGAAAAACTGTTTTTT
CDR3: CASSQMTARNEKLFF

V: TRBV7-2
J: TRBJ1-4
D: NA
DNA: TGTGCCAGCAGCTTACGGGGAGATTATGAAAAACTGTTTTTT
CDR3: CASSLRGDYEKLFF

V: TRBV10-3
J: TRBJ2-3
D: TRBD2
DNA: TGTGCCATCAGTGGAGGTAGCGGGGGGGCCGGAGATACGCAGTATTTT
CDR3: CAISGGSGGAGDTQYF

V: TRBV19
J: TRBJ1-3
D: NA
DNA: TGTGCCAGTAGTATAGCCGACAGGCCCTCCTTATCTGGAAACACCATATATTTT
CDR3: CASSIADRPSLSGNTIYF

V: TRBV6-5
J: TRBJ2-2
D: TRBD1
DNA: TGTGCCAGCAGCCGAGGACAGGGGTACACCGGGGAGCTGTTTTTT
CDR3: CASSRGQGYTGELFF

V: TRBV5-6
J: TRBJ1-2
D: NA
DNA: TGTGCCAGCAGCTTGGGACTGGGTGACTATGGCTACACCTTC
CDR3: CASSLGLGDYGYTF

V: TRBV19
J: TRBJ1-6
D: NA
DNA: TGTGCCAGTAGTACTTATTCCTATAATTCACCCCTCCACTTT
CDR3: CASSTYSYNSPLHF

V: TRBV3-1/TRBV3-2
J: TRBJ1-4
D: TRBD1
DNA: TGTGCCAGCAGCCAATACAGGGGGCGCGACTATGATGAAAAACTGTTTTTT
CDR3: CASSQYRGRDYDEKLFF

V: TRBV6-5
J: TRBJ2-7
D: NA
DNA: TGTGCCAGCAGTTCACCGCAGGGTTCATCCTACGAGCAGTACTTC
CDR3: CASSSPQGSSYEQYF